Below, 19 T cell receptor beta chains from the same sample are listed, as sequenced in a study of tumor-infiltrating lymphocytes in primary liver carcinoma. Making TCR beta cDNA involved 400 to 600 ng total RNA and a constant-region primer. Employing slightly modified ARM-PCR, three nested multiplex PCR rounds were run, and these gave rise to the TCR beta libraries. TRBV1-TRBV30 forward and Cbeta reverse primers drove the first two roughly 10-cycle rounds. TCRdb re-called the multiplex PCR reads through MiXCR, storing one row per CDR3 protein. The sample contains more than 100,000 distinct CDR3 sequences, about two thirds of which appear only once. Joint extraction of RNA and DNA used roughly 19-33 mg of bulk tissue that was unsorted. Source material: tumor-adjacent normal liver tissue. The receptors were gathered from a woman aged 55-69 years with primary liver carcinoma and hepatitis B virus infection.

The chain links TRBV11-2 to TRBJ2-3, with D perhaps assigned TRBD1 or TRBD2 (7 bases each). CDR1 and CDR2 from the germline V gene are SGHAT and FQNNGV. The V end lost 5 bases, the J end lost 12 bases, and 30 bases lay between the germline ends. The CDR3 is 17 residues long. CDR3 residues: CASSPPGRISGTDPQYF. The CDR3 DNA follows: TGTGCCAGCAGCCCCCCCGGGCGAATAAGCGGGACAGATCCCCAGTATTTT.

This chain links TRBV20-1 with TRBJ2-2, with a weak D call TRBD1 (5 bases). The CDR3 sequence is 13 residues long. Trimming took 2 bases from V and 6 from J, leaving 10 bases between them. Germline V gene data show CDR1 as DFQATT and CDR2 as SNEGSKA (reference sequence). CDR3 coding DNA: TGCAGTGCTAGACGTATGGGGCCCGGGGAGCTGTTTTTT. Translated, it gives CSARRMGPGELFF.

Of note for this clonotype: At one boundary the junction diverges from the germline segment, which might be a read error. This chain uses TRBV12-3 or TRBV12-4 with TRBJ2-1, with 7 bases identical to TRBD1. This CDR3 comprises 13 residues. The DNA for the CDR3 is TGTGCCTGCAGCTTACAGGGGTACAATGAGCATTTCTTC. It specifies CACSLQGYNEHFF.

In the case of this clonotype: A read error may be the cause here, since a much bigger clone is one base away. This rearrangement joins TRBV5-6 to TRBJ1-1; no clear D gene. Between the trimmed V and J ends, which lost 7 bases and 5 bases, there was a span of 9 bases. Germline CDR1 is SGHDT and CDR2 is YYEEEE. The CDR3 spans 11 residues. The CDR3 coding sequence is TGTGCCAGCGGCCTTCGAACTGAAGCTTTCTTT. This translates into CASGLRTEAFF. The full variable domain, completed using reference TRBV5-6 and TRBJ1-1, is DAGVTQSPTHLIKTRGQQVTLRCSPKSGHDTVSWYQQALGQGPQFIFQYYEEEERQRGNFPDRFSGHQFPNYSSELNVNALLLGDSALYLCASGLRTEAFFGQGTRLTVV.

Worth noting for this clonotype: Relative to the germline gene, one junction end is altered; a read error may explain this. V and J are TRBV10-3 and TRBJ1-2; no definite D call. The CDR3 is 17 residues long. The germline CDR1 and CDR2 sequences are ENHRY and SYGVKD. The CDR3 DNA reads as TGTGCCATCAGAGAATACGGGGTGCCCCTCAGCAACTCTGGCTACACCTTT. This codes for CAIREYGVPLSNSGYTF.

Note on this clonotype: A much larger clone differs from this one at a single base, so this may be a read error. The V gene is TRBV24-1, the J gene TRBJ2-3, with D tentatively TRBD1 (6 bases). The CDR3 consists of 15 residues. V was cut by 3 bases and J by 3 bases, with 12 bases left in between. From germline, CDR1 is KGHDR and CDR2 SFDVKD. The CDR3 protein is CATSDDRWRTDTQYF. The CDR3, as DNA: TGTGCCACCAGTGATGACAGGTGGCGAACAGATACGCAGTATTTT.

This clonotype was detected once. Mismatch with germline at one junction end may stem from a read error. The V call is TRBV11-2, the J call TRBJ2-7, with a possible D match to TRBD2 (6 bases). The CDR3 consists of 15 residues. Germline CDR1 is SGHAT and CDR2 is FQNNGV. This CDR3 reads CASSFNRGTSYEHYF. CDR3 DNA sequence: TGTGCCAGCAGCTTTAATCGGGGGACCTCATACGAGCATTACTTC.

About this clonotype: One end of the junction is discordant with germline, which a read error may explain. The chain has TRBV6-5 and TRBJ2-2; D is tentatively TRBD1 or TRBD2 (5 bases each). The germline CDR1 and CDR2 sequences are MNHEY and SVGAGI. The CDR3 extends over 13 amino acids. In DNA form, the CDR3 reads TGTGCCAGCAGCCGGGACCCCCCCGGGGAGCTGTATTTT. Residues: CASSRDPPGELYF.

The DNA of the CDR3 is TGTGCCAGCAGCTTGGTTTGGGGGCAGGTCGAGCAGTACTTC. Translation gives CASSLVWGQVEQYF. This sequence joins TRBV11-2 and TRBJ2-7, with D perhaps matching TRBD1 (6 bases). Trimming stripped 3 bases from V and 6 bases from J, with 15 bases between. This CDR3 is 14 amino acids long. CDR1 SGHAT and CDR2 FQNNGV come from the germline V gene. The complete variable domain, with remaining parts taken from reference TRBV11-2 and TRBJ2-7, reads EAGVAQSPRYKIIEKRQSVAFWCNPISGHATLYWYQQILGQGPKLLIQFQNNGVVDDSQLPKDRFSAERLKGVDSTLKIQPAKLEDSAVYLCASSLVWGQVEQYFGPGTRLTVT.

This clonotype has ten or more counts. This rearrangement joins TRBV5-1 to TRBJ2-1; 7 bases fit TRBD1. Germline values: CDR1 SGHRS, CDR2 YFSETQ. CDR3 size: 14 residues. Unmatched junction bases numbered 14, after V lost 7 bases and J lost 10 bases. The CDR3 DNA is TGCGCCAGCGGCCGGGACAGTATATCACGAGAGCAGTTCTTC. This gives the protein CASGRDSISREQFF.

At least ten counts were recorded for this clonotype. The chain has TRBV10-3 and TRBJ1-3; D gene ambiguous. With 2 bases removed from V and 0 bases from J, the gap between germline ends came to 5 bases. The CDR3 runs 14 residues. In germline, CDR1 is ENHRY, CDR2 SYGVKD. CDR3 amino acids: CAISESYSGNTIYF. The CDR3 coding sequence is TGTGCCATCAGTGAGAGCTACTCTGGAAACACCATATATTTT.

This rearrangement joins TRBV20-1 to TRBJ2-1; D could derive from TRBD1 or TRBD2 (5 bases each). CDR3 length: 14 amino acids. Germline V gene sequence: CDR1 DFQATT, CDR2 SNEGSKA (reference sequence). V lost 5 bases and J lost 3, with 14 bases in between. Here the CDR3 reads CSALIGTNYNEQFF. As DNA, the CDR3 is TGCAGTGCTCTCATTGGGACCAACTACAATGAGCAGTTCTTC.

About this clonotype itself: At one end, the junction sequence differs from germline, possibly due to a read error. V and J are TRBV4-1 and TRBJ2-1; tentative D call: TRBD2 (5 bases). The CDR3 sequence is 15 residues long. Germline CDR1 is MGHRA and CDR2 is YSYEKL. CDR3 nucleotides: TGTGCCAGCTGCCAAGCCGAGGGCTCCTACAATGAGCAGTTTTTC. This codes for CASCQAEGSYNEQFF.

The table lists this clonotype with a few counts. This chain links TRBV7-9 with TRBJ2-5; TRBD1 agrees at 8 bases. This CDR3 has 13 amino acids. Germline-derived CDR1 and CDR2 are SEHNR and FQNEAQ (reference sequence). J gave up 5 bases and V 8 bases, and 7 bases lay outside the gene matches. CDR3 protein: CASLRTGSETQYF. CDR3 DNA sequence: TGTGCCAGCCTCCGGACAGGGTCGGAGACCCAGTACTTC.

A word on this clonotype: Since the CDR3 does not end with the conserved phenylalanine or tryptophan, this likely comes from a read error. The chain couples TRBV29-1 to TRBJ2-7; D unclear. Trimming stripped 6 bases from V and 2 bases from J, with 8 bases between. The germline V gene encodes CDR1 SQVTM and CDR2 ANQGSEA. This CDR3 has 11 residues. CDR3 DNA: TGCAGCGTCGGAACTCCCTACGAGCAGTACCTC. This encodes CSVGTPYEQYL.

This clonotype was recorded only once. A much larger clone lies a single base off, so this may be a read error. The chain joins TRBV5-1 to TRBJ2-1; 9 nucleotides align to TRBD1. The CDR3 length is 15 residues. Per the germline V gene, CDR1 is SGHRS and CDR2 is YFSETQ. The CDR3 region has the DNA TGCACCAGCAGCCTAGGGGACAGGGACGACAATGAGCAGTTCTTC. Protein product: CTSSLGDRDDNEQFF.

This clonotype has at least ten counts. The chain carries TRBV21-1 and TRBJ2-2. TRBV21-1 is given as a pseudogene. This CDR3 region has 14 residues. CDR3 sequence reads: CASSKGLTGGELFF. CDR3 DNA: TGTGCCAGCAGCAAGGGGCTTACCGGCGGGGAGCTGTTTTTT.

Regarding this clonotype: The junction departs from germline at one end; a sequencing error may be responsible. The chain employs TRBV11-2 and TRBJ2-5; unclear D gene. Per the germline V gene, CDR1 is SGHAT and CDR2 is FQNNGV. The CDR3 runs to 13 residues. The CDR3 spells CASRWTEQETQHF. In DNA, the CDR3 is TGTGCCAGCAGGTGGACGGAGCAAGAGACCCAGCACTTC. The full variable domain, with the rest looked up from reference TRBV11-2 and TRBJ2-5, is EAGVAQSPRYKIIEKRQSVAFWCNPISGHATLYWYQQILGQGPKLLIQFQNNGVVDDSQLPKDRFSAERLKGVDSTLKIQPAKLEDSAVYLCASRWTEQETQHFGPGTRLLVL.

This clonotype occurred a few times. It may be a read error: a sequence one base away is much more abundant. This sequence joins TRBV28 and TRBJ2-6, with TRBD1 matching over 7 bases. The germline CDR1 and CDR2 sequences are MDHEN and SYDVKM. This CDR3 is 18 amino acids long. Germline trimming cut 7 bases from V and 3 bases from J; bases unmatched to any gene: 15. The CDR3 nucleotides are TGTGCCAGCACTTCACCCAGGATAGGGGGCGATGGGGCCAACGTCCTGACTTTC. It is translated as CASTSPRIGGDGANVLTF.